The TCR beta chain under discussion was sequenced for a study of molecular identifiers for immune sequencing clone quantification. The study, taken as a whole, reports: Barcodes shared by identical TCR molecules could lead to underestimated sizes of highly expanded clones.

Comments on this clonotype: Its antigen remains unidentified.

Germline CDR1 SEHNR, CDR2 FQNEAQ (reference sequence). CDR3 size: 11 residues. V lost 8 bases to trimming and J lost 5 bases, with 10 bases between them. TCRdb passed the PCR reads through MiXCR, listing each CDR3 protein once. This sample has roughly 630,000 distinct CDR3 sequences, with approximately 24% found just once. Sequenced input: naive CD8+ T cells from blood, with Jurkat cell RNA spiked in. Noted subset: FACS-sorted CD8+CD4-CCR7+CD45RA+ naive T cells. This clonotype originated in a human donor in good health. Some libraries in this study had Jurkat cell RNA spiked in. This chain joins TRBV7-9 and TRBJ2-7; no firm D call. CDR3 in DNA: TGTGCCAGCGGGGTCCCCCACGAGCAGTACTTC. This translates into CASGVPHEQYF.